These 23 T cell receptor beta chains were sequenced from one sample in a study of blood T cell repertoires in COVID-19 (dated by TCRdb to 2018 to 2020). The library was built by means of the immunoSEQ multiplex PCR assay. TCRdb provides this immuneACCESS table in a form limited to in-frame rearrangements. Some clones are lacking; in checked studies, under half of them reflect an unresolved V gene, and why the rest are absent is not known. The sample table shows some 180,000 clones, and 90% are seen once. The ten largest clones add up to about 0.66% of the sample. Input material: peripheral blood. The receptors come from a middle-aged man with acute or convalescent COVID-19.

The rearrangement joins TRBV9 to TRBJ2-1; perhaps TRBD2 as D (6 bases). The CDR3 runs 16 residues. V dropped 0 bases and J dropped 4 bases, with 14 bases sitting between them. CDR1 is SGDLS, CDR2 YYNGEE, per germline. The CDR3 is CASSVALAPLYNEQFF. In DNA form, the CDR3 reads TGTGCCAGCAGCGTAGCACTAGCTCCTTTATACAATGAGCAGTTCTTC. The complete variable domain, with remaining parts taken from reference TRBV9 and TRBJ2-1, reads DSGVTQTPKHLITATGQRVTLRCSPRSGDLSVYWYQQSLDQGLQFLIQYYNGEERAKGNILERFSAQQFPDLHSELNLSSLELGDSALYFCASSVALAPLYNEQFFGPGTRLTVL.

This clone has just a few counts. The chain combines TRBV10-3 with TRBJ1-5; D is possibly TRBD1 (5 bases). CDR3 length: 16 amino acids. Germline V CDR1 and CDR2: ENHRY, SYGVKD. With 2 bases removed from V and 5 bases from J, the gap between germline ends came to 16 bases. The CDR3 loop reads CAISEVRGGADQPQHF. The DNA of the CDR3 is TGTGCCATCAGTGAGGTCCGGGGGGGAGCAGATCAGCCCCAGCATTTT.

This clone came up once. This sequence joins TRBV27 and TRBJ2-6; 7 bases map to TRBD1. The CDR3 is made up of 17 amino acids. Germline lookup yields CDR1 MNHEY and CDR2 SMNVEV (reference sequence). J was trimmed by 0 bases and V by 3 bases; bases with no gene match: 5. In nucleotides, the CDR3 is TGTGCCAGCAGTTTCGGGACAGTACCCTCTGGGGCCAACGTCCTGACTTTC. Translating it yields CASSFGTVPSGANVLTF. The full variable domain, completed using reference TRBV27 and TRBJ2-6, is EAQVTQNPRYLITVTGKKLTVTCSQNMNHEYMSWYRQDPGLGLRQIYYSMNVEVTDKGDVPEGYKVSRKEKRNFPLILESPSPNQTSLYFCASSFGTVPSGANVLTFGAGSRLTVL.

The chain links TRBV7-2 to TRBJ2-1, with 12 bases identical to TRBD1. V was pared by 5 bases and J by 8 bases, with 4 bases of the junction left unmatched. The CDR3 covers 14 residues. Germline V gives CDR1 SGHTA, CDR2 FQGNSA. Written as DNA, the CDR3 is TGTGCCAGCAGCCGGGACAGGGGGCGGGATGAGCAGTTCTTC. It yields the protein CASSRDRGRDEQFF.

This chain joins TRBV7-8 and TRBJ1-3; D is ambiguous. The germline V gene has CDR1 SGHVS and CDR2 FQNEAQ. V was cut by 5 bases and J by 0 bases, with 14 bases left in between. The CDR3 sequence is 16 residues long. As DNA, the CDR3 is TGTGCCAGCAGCCCACGACCGGGGAACTCTGGAAACACCATATATTTT. The encoded protein is CASSPRPGNSGNTIYF.

The V gene is TRBV7-8, the J gene TRBJ2-1; perhaps TRBD1 as D (6 bases). Germline CDR1 is SGHVS and CDR2 is FQNEAQ. The length of the CDR3 is 16 residues. V shed 5 bases and J shed 7 bases, with 21 bases lying between them. The DNA for the CDR3 is TGTGCCAGCAGCCCTCGGGACACCGGTTTTATTAATGAGCAGTTCTTC. Translating gives CASSPRDTGFINEQFF.

The chain employs TRBV5-8 and TRBJ2-3, with D uncertain. Germline V gene lookup returns CDR1 SGHTS and CDR2 YDEGEE. V lost 4 bases to trimming and J lost 4 bases, with 13 bases between them. This CDR3 has 14 residues. The CDR3 DNA sequence: TGTGCCAGCAGCCCTCGGCGGAGTTCAGATACGCAGTATTTT. This translates into CASSPRRSSDTQYF. The whole variable domain, remainder taken from reference TRBV5-8 and TRBJ2-3, is EAGVTQSPTHLIKTRGQQATLRCSPISGHTSVYWYQQALGLGLQFLLWYDEGEERNRGNFPPRFSGRQFPNYSSELNVNALELEDSALYLCASSPRRSSDTQYFGPGTRLTVL.

The table lists this clone with a count of one. The chain employs TRBV6-2 or TRBV6-3 and TRBJ1-3, with D unclear. The CDR3 is 12 amino acids. Germline lookup yields CDR1 MNHEY and CDR2 SVGEGT. The V gene lost 5 bases and the J gene lost 8 bases, with 10 bases spanning the gap. The CDR3 region is CASSLRRDTIYF. CDR3 sequence (DNA): TGTGCCAGCAGTCTCAGGCGGGACACCATATATTTT.

The gene calls are TRBV28 and TRBJ2-1; 10 bases fit TRBD2. The CDR3 covers 17 residues. Germline CDR1 is MDHEN and CDR2 is SYDVKM. The ends lost 6 bases at V and 2 bases at J; junction bases unmatched: 10. As DNA, the CDR3 is TGTGCCAGCAGCCCGGCCCTACTAGCGGGAACCTACAATGAGCAGTTCTTC. Translating it yields CASSPALLAGTYNEQFF.

This chain uses TRBV7-3 with TRBJ2-7, with 10 bases aligning to TRBD1. The length of the CDR3 is 20 residues. From germline, CDR1 is SGHTA and CDR2 FQGTGA. V trimming: 2 bases; J trimming: 1 base; junction bases outside the gene matches: 17. CDR3 nucleotides: TGTGCCAGCAGCTTAGCGGGCCGGGACAGGGGTCGATTTCGGTCCTACGAGCAGTACGTC. As protein: CASSLAGRDRGRFRSYEQYV.

The V call is TRBV5-1, the J call TRBJ1-1, with 8 bases lining up with TRBD1. This CDR3 region has 15 residues. Germline assignment: CDR1 SGHRS and CDR2 YFSETQ. Trimming cost V 4 bases and J 1 base; bases outside gene matches: 6. This CDR3 is CASSGGGQENTEAFF. The CDR3 DNA follows: TGCGCCAGCAGCGGAGGGGGACAGGAGAACACTGAAGCTTTCTTT.

In its sample, this clone was seen a few times. The chain combines TRBV5-4 with TRBJ1-6, with D unresolved. Germline lookup yields CDR1 SGHNT and CDR2 YYREEE (reference sequence). The V end was cut by 5 bases, the J end by 2 bases, with 11 bases between. The CDR3 consists of 15 residues. Here the CDR3 reads CASRYAAAYNSPLHF. The CDR3 coding sequence is TGTGCCAGCAGGTACGCTGCAGCCTATAATTCACCCCTCCACTTT.

The gene calls are TRBV6-5 and TRBJ2-5; D not certain. Trimming took 1 base from V and 3 from J, leaving 12 bases between them. CDR3 length: 15 residues. Germline CDR1 reads MNHEY; CDR2 reads SVGAGI. CDR3 amino acids: CASSYLRYGEETQYF. The CDR3 DNA reads TGTGCCAGCAGTTACTTGAGATACGGAGAAGAGACCCAGTACTTC.

This clone has only a few counts. The chain combines TRBV9 with TRBJ2-2; D is possibly TRBD2 (5 bases). The germline gives CDR1 SGDLS, CDR2 YYNGEE. This CDR3 has 14 residues. V was trimmed by 7 bases and J by 5 bases, leaving 15 bases between them. In DNA form, the CDR3 reads TGTGCCAGCCAAATTCCGGGGATGACCGGGGAGCTGTTTTTT. Translation: CASQIPGMTGELFF.

DNA for the CDR3: TGTGCCAGTACATTCGGGTCCCCTAATGAAAAACTGTTTTTT. This gives the protein CASTFGSPNEKLFF. The chain joins TRBV19 to TRBJ1-4; D not certain. This CDR3 comprises 14 residues. Germline CDR1 LNHDA, CDR2 SQIVND (reference sequence). V dropped 7 bases and J dropped 3 bases, with 12 bases sitting between them. Looking up the rest from reference TRBV19 and TRBJ1-4 gives the full variable domain: DGGITQSPKYLFRKEGQNVTLSCEQNLNHDAMYWYRQDPGQGLRLIYYSQIVNDFQKGDIAEGYSVSREKKESFPLTVTSAQKNPTAFYLCASTFGSPNEKLFFGSGTQLSVL.

This clone is a singleton in its sample. This chain links TRBV5-4 with TRBJ2-1; TRBD1 might be the D (5 bases). V gave up 4 bases and J gave up 8 bases, with 13 bases separating them. CDR3 length: 13 amino acids. Germline loops: CDR1 SGHNT, CDR2 YYREEE (reference sequence). The CDR3 reads CASSPTRQYEQFF. The CDR3 nucleotides read TGTGCCAGCAGCCCTACTCGACAGTATGAGCAGTTCTTC.

The chain employs TRBV18 and TRBJ2-7; 7 bases are shared with TRBD1. Looked up from germline, CDR1 is KGHSH and CDR2 is LQKENI. The CDR3 extends over 15 amino acids. V gave up 3 bases and J gave up 0 bases; unmatched junction bases: 5. The CDR3 bases are TGTGCCAGCTCACCCGGACAGGCATACTCCTACGAGCAGTACGTC. Its protein product is CASSPGQAYSYEQYV.

CDR3 sequence (DNA): TGCGCCAGCAGCCGCGGAGAGGGCGACGAGCAGTACTTC. Residues: CASSRGEGDEQYF. The gene calls are TRBV4-1 and TRBJ2-7; D is possibly TRBD2 (5 bases). The CDR3 length is 13 residues. Germline CDR1 reads MGHRA; CDR2 reads YSYEKL. Trimming removed 4 bases from V and 5 bases from J, with 12 bases in between.

The chain uses TRBV4-1 and TRBJ2-3; 10 positions match TRBD2. Looked up from germline, CDR1 is MGHRA and CDR2 is YSYEKL. CDR3 length: 18 amino acids. Losses at the gene ends were 4 bases for V and 6 bases for J; bases not matched to a gene: 16. The CDR3 DNA follows: TGCGCCAGCAGCCTTCCACCGAGGGCTAGCGGGAGTAGTGATACGCAGTATTTT. It translates to CASSLPPRASGSSDTQYF.

The chain has TRBV30 and TRBJ1-1; TRBD1 matches at 9 bases. This CDR3 is 12 amino acids long. CDR1 is GTSNPN and CDR2 is SVGIG in the germline V gene (reference sequence). The V and J ends lost 5 bases and 5 bases, in that order; junction bases with no gene match: 3. Here the CDR3 DNA reads TGTGCCTGGGACAGGGGGAGGACTGAAGCTTTCTTT. Residues: CAWDRGRTEAFF. The complete variable domain, with remaining parts taken from reference TRBV30 and TRBJ1-1, reads SQTIHQWPATLVQPVGSPLSLECTVEGTSNPNLYWYRQAAGRGLQLLFYSVGIGQISSEVPQNLSASRPQDRQFILSSKKLLLSDSGFYLCAWDRGRTEAFFGQGTRLTVV.

The V gene is TRBV27, the J gene TRBJ1-6, with 9 positions matching TRBD1. The CDR3 totals 13 residues. Losses at the gene ends were 7 bases for V and 10 bases for J; bases not matched to a gene: 5. The germline gives CDR1 MNHEY, CDR2 SMNVEV (reference sequence). Here the CDR3 reads CASKGTGTSPLHF. CDR3 DNA: TGTGCCAGCAAAGGGACAGGGACATCACCCCTCCACTTT.

The chain joins TRBV10-3 to TRBJ2-3; TRBD2 matches at 16 bases. The V gene end was trimmed by 10 bases and the J gene end by 9 bases; junction bases not matched to a gene: 19. This CDR3 is built from 18 residues. CDR1 ENHRY and CDR2 SYGVKD come from the germline V gene. This CDR3 is CATTPGTSGRAEEGTQYF. The DNA for the CDR3 is TGTGCCACAACACCCGGGACTAGCGGGAGGGCCGAAGAGGGGACGCAGTATTTT.

V usage is TRBV19 and J usage is TRBJ1-3, with a weak D call TRBD1 (6 bases). Germline CDR1 is LNHDA and CDR2 is SQIVND (reference sequence). The V end lost 11 bases, the J end lost 0 bases, and 14 bases lay between the germline ends. This CDR3 is 14 amino acids long. CDR3 sequence reads: CASNRESSGNTIYF. DNA for the CDR3: TGTGCCTCAAACAGGGAGAGCTCTGGAAACACCATATATTTT.